The 15 T cell receptor beta chains below all came from one sample that was sequenced in a study of OX40 agonist ivuxolimab in advanced cancers. Assay used: immunoSEQ multiplex PCR; TCRdb lists only in-frame clones, some missing. The sample lists some 96,000 clones, more than 85% occurring once. The sequences come from CD4+ or CD8+ T cells sorted from blood, collected in a trial of the OX40 agonist ivuxolimab. These TCRs come from an adult with an advanced solid tumor such as melanoma, head and neck, liver or kidney cancer.

The J gene is TRBJ2-3, the V gene TRBV5-6; D is unresolved. Germline CDR1 is SGHDT and CDR2 is YYEEEE. Trimming removed 2 bases at V and 6 bases at J, with 7 bases between. There are 12 residues in the CDR3. CDR3 DNA: TGTGCCAGCAGCTTCTTCGCGGATACGCAGTATTTT. It specifies CASSFFADTQYF.

The V gene is TRBV7-3, the J gene TRBJ1-4, with D tentatively TRBD1 (6 bases). This CDR3 has 15 amino acids. V dropped 5 bases and J dropped 8 bases, with 18 bases sitting between them. Germline V gives CDR1 SGHTA, CDR2 FQGTGA. The CDR3 loop is CASSQTGSVGEKLFF. The CDR3 bases are TGTGCCAGCAGCCAAACAGGGTCGGTAGGGGAAAAACTGTTTTTT.

The gene calls are TRBV7-2 and TRBJ2-1, with D possibly matching TRBD1 (6 bases). Between the trimmed V and J ends, which lost 7 bases and 0 bases, there was a span of 13 bases. CDR1 and CDR2 (germline): SGHTA, FQGNSA. There are 15 residues in the CDR3. CDR3 in DNA: TGTGCCAGCACCCTAAGGGGGAACTCCTACAATGAGCAGTTCTTC. It translates to CASTLRGNSYNEQFF.

As DNA, the CDR3 is TGTGCCAGCAGCCAGGTAGTTGCGGGAGTACTTTGGATGAACTACGAGCAGTACTTC. Residues: CASSQVVAGVLWMNYEQYF. V and J are TRBV7-2 and TRBJ2-7; 7 positions agree with TRBD2. The CDR3 is 19 amino acids. The V segment lost 5 bases and the J segment 3 bases; nucleotides outside the gene matches: 22. Germline assignment: CDR1 SGHTA and CDR2 FQGNSA.

The genes are TRBV11-2 and TRBJ1-1; D is ambiguous. V lost 1 base and J 5 bases, leaving 11 bases between the germline ends. CDR3 size: 14 residues. Germline V lookup: CDR1 SGHAT, CDR2 FQNNGV. CDR3 nucleotide sequence: TGTGCCAGCAGCTTAGGGGGTGGTGGGACTGAAGCTTTCTTT. Translating it yields CASSLGGGGTEAFF. Full variable domain (remainder filled in from reference TRBV11-2 and TRBJ1-1): EAGVAQSPRYKIIEKRQSVAFWCNPISGHATLYWYQQILGQGPKLLIQFQNNGVVDDSQLPKDRFSAERLKGVDSTLKIQPAKLEDSAVYLCASSLGGGGTEAFFGQGTRLTVV.

The chain uses TRBV7-9 and TRBJ1-4; unclear D gene. CDR3 length equals 15 residues. The germline V gene encodes CDR1 SEHNR and CDR2 FQNEAQ (reference sequence). The V end was cut by 1 base, the J end by 7 bases, with 13 bases between. The CDR3 spells CASSLGGMLGEKLFF. The DNA of the CDR3 is TGTGCCAGCAGCTTAGGAGGCATGCTCGGTGAAAAACTGTTTTTT.

This clone has just one count. The chain carries TRBV4-2 and TRBJ2-7, with 11 bases lining up with TRBD2. Germline CDR1 reads LGHNA; CDR2 reads YNFKEQ. The J segment lost 6 bases and the V segment lost 4 bases, leaving 8 bases of the junction unmatched. The CDR3 runs 15 residues. In DNA, the CDR3 is TGTGCCAGCAGCCGAGACCGACTAGCGGGAAGCGAGCAGTACTTC. Translating gives CASSRDRLAGSEQYF.

A few counts support this clone. This chain links TRBV19 with TRBJ1-1; no clear D. Germline V gene data show CDR1 as LNHDA and CDR2 as SQIVND (reference sequence). V lost 8 bases and J 0 bases, leaving 10 bases between the germline ends. The CDR3 is 13 amino acids. The CDR3 DNA follows: TGTGCCAGTTCGGAAAGGATGAACACTGAAGCTTTCTTT. It specifies CASSERMNTEAFF.

The genes are TRBV9 and TRBJ2-2, with 14 nucleotides matching TRBD2. The CDR3 consists of 16 residues. Germline trimming cut 4 bases from V and 5 bases from J; bases unmatched to any gene: 4. Germline lookup yields CDR1 SGDLS and CDR2 YYNGEE. The CDR3 loop reads CASSKGLAGATGELFF. The CDR3 region has the DNA TGTGCCAGCAGCAAGGGACTAGCGGGAGCTACCGGGGAGCTGTTTTTT.

The chain carries TRBV6-1 and TRBJ2-2; 7 positions match TRBD2. Losses at the gene ends were 2 bases for V and 4 bases for J; bases not matched to a gene: 4. CDR1 and CDR2 (germline): MNHNS, SASEGT. The CDR3 has 15 amino acids. The CDR3, as DNA: TGTGCCAGCAGTGAAATTGGGAGGGGCACCGGGGAGCTGTTTTTT. Translating it yields CASSEIGRGTGELFF.

The V and J genes are TRBV7-2 and TRBJ1-5; D unclear. Between the trimmed V and J ends, which lost 1 base and 0 bases, there was a span of 10 bases. The germline CDR1 and CDR2 sequences are SGHTA and FQGNSA. The CDR3 loop spans 16 amino acids. Written as DNA, the CDR3 is TGTGCCAGCAGCTTAGGGGAGAAGTATAGCAATCAGCCCCAGCATTTT. Its translation: CASSLGEKYSNQPQHF.

V is TRBV15 and J is TRBJ2-5; perhaps TRBD1 as D (6 bases). The germline V and J ends were trimmed by 3 bases and 5 bases, with 16 bases remaining between them. This CDR3 has 15 residues. Germline V gene lookup returns CDR1 LNHNV and CDR2 YYDKDF (reference sequence). The CDR3 DNA is TGTGCCACCAGCAGGACTCCGGGACACGGGGAGACCCAGTACTTC. Encoded protein: CATSRTPGHGETQYF.

The chain links TRBV18 to TRBJ1-5; D may be TRBD1 (6 bases). This CDR3 has 13 residues. Trimming stripped 6 bases from V and 7 bases from J, with 13 bases between. CDR1 KGHSH and CDR2 LQKENI come from the germline V gene. CDR3 bases: TGTGCCAGCTCCCAGGGACACGGCCAGCCCCAGCATTTT. This sequence encodes CASSQGHGQPQHF.

J is TRBJ2-7 and V is TRBV6-5; 7 nucleotides agree with TRBD1. Germline CDR1 reads MNHEY; CDR2 reads SVGAGI. This CDR3 has 13 residues. With V trimmed by 5 bases and J by 3 bases, 4 bases remained unmatched. The CDR3 reads CASSPGQNYEQYF. The CDR3 nucleotides read TGTGCCAGCAGTCCGGGACAGAACTACGAGCAGTACTTC.

The chain uses TRBV28 and TRBJ1-5; 7 bases are a match to TRBD1. The trim removed 3 bases at V and 2 bases at J, leaving 7 bases unmatched. Germline-derived CDR1 and CDR2 are MDHEN and SYDVKM. The CDR3 covers 16 residues. The CDR3 DNA reads as TGTGCCAGCAGTTTCCCCCAGGGGGGGGGCAATCAGCCCCAGCATTTT. This sequence encodes CASSFPQGGGNQPQHF.